This T cell receptor beta chain appears in the sequencing data of a study of cytomegalovirus exposure and HLA in healthy donors. Study-wide results and limits: The study labeled around 160 TCR beta chains cytomegalovirus-associated. Diagnosis of cytomegalovirus status made by the classifier reportedly showed high specificity and sensitivity.

On this clone: Its cognate antigen is unknown.

This CDR3 is built from 15 residues. The V end lost 3 bases, the J end lost 3 bases, and 14 bases lay between the germline ends. The V gene's germline CDR1 is MDHEN and CDR2 SYDVKM. The primer mix had 60 Vbeta and 13 Jbeta primers. Data came from immunoSEQ multiplex PCR; TCRdb stores just in-frame clones and leaves some out. The data show about 160,000 clones, with about 85% seen just once and 1% to 1.5% held by the top ten. The sequenced sample was PBMCs. The genes are TRBV28 and TRBJ1-1; D may be TRBD1 (6 bases). The clonotype was recovered from a middle-aged man in good health and CMV-seropositive. DNA for the CDR3: TGTGCCAGCAGTTTGGGAACAGGGTTAGACACTGAAGCTTTCTTT. This translates into CASSLGTGLDTEAFF.